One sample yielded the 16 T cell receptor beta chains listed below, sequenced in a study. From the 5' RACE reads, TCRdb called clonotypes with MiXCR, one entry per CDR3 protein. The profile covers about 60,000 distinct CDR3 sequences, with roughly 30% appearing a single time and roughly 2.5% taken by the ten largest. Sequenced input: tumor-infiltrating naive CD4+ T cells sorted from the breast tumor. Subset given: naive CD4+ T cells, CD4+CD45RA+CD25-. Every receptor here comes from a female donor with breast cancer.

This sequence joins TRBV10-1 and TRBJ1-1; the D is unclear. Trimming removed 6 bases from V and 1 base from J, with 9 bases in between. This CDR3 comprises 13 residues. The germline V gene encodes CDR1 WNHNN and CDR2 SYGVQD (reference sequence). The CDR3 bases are TGCGCCAGCAGCACAACATCGAACACTGAAGCTTTCTTT. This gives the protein CASSTTSNTEAFF.

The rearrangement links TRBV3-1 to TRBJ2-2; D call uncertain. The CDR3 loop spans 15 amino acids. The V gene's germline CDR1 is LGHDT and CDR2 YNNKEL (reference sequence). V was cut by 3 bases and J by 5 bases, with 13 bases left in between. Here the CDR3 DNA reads TGTGCCAGCAGCCACGGTTGGGCCGGTACCGGGGAGCTGTTTTTT. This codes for CASSHGWAGTGELFF.

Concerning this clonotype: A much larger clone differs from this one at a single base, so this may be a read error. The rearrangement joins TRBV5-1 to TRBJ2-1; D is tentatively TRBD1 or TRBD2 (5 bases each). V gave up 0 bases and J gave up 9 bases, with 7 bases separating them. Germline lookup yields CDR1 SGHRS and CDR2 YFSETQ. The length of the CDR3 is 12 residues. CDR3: CASSLGGVEQFF. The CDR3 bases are TGCGCCAGCAGCTTGGGAGGGGTTGAGCAGTTCTTC.

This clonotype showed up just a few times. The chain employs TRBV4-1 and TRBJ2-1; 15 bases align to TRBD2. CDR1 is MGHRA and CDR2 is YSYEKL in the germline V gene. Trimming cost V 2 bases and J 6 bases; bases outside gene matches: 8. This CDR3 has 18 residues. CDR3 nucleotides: TGCGCCAGCAGCCAATTAGACATGGGACTAGCGGGAGGCAATGAGCAGTTCTTC. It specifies CASSQLDMGLAGGNEQFF.

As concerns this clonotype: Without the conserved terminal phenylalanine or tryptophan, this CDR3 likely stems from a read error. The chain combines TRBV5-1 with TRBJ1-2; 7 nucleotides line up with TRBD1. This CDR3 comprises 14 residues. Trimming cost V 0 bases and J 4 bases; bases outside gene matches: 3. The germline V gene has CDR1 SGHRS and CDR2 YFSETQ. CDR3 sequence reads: CASSLGGQLYGYTL. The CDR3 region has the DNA TGCGCCAGCAGCTTGGGGGGACAGCTCTATGGCTACACCCTC.

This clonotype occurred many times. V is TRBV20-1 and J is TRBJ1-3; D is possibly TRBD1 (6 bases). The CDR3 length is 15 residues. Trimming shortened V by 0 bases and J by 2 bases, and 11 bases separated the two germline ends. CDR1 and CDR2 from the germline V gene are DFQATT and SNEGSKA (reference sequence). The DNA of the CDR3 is TGCAGTGCTAGAGAGCTACAGGGAGCTGGAAACACCATATATTTT. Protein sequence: CSARELQGAGNTIYF.

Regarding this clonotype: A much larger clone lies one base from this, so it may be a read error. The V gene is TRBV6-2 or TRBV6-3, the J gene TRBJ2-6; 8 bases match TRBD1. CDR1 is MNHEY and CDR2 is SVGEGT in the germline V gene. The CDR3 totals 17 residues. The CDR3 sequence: CASSLRDRRSGANALTF. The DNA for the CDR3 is TGTGCCAGCAGTTTGCGGGACAGGCGCTCTGGGGCCAACGCCCTGACTTTC.

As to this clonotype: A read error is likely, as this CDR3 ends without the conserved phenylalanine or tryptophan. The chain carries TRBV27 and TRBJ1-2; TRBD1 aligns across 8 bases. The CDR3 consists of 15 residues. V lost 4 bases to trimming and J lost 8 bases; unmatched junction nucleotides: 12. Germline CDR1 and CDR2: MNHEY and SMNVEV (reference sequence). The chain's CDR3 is CASSSSSGGARGYTS. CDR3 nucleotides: TGTGCCAGCAGTTCATCCTCAGGGGGCGCTAGGGGCTACACCTCC.

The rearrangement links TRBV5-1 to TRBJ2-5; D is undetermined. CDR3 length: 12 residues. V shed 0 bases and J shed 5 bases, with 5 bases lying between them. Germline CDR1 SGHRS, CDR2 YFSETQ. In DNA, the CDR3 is TGCGCCAGCAGCTTGGAAGATGAGACCCAGTACTTC. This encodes CASSLEDETQYF.

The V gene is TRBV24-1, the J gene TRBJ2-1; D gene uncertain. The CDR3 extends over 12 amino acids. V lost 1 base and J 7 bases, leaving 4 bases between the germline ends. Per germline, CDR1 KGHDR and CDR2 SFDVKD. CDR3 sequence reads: CATSDLWNEQFF. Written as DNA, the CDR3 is TGTGCCACCAGTGATTTATGGAATGAGCAGTTCTTC.

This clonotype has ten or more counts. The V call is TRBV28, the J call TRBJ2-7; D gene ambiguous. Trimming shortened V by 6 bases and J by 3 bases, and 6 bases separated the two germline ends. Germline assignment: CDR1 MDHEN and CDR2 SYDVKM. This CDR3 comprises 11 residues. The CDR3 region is CASRGSYEQYF. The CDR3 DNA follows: TGTGCCAGCAGAGGCAGCTACGAGCAGTACTTC.

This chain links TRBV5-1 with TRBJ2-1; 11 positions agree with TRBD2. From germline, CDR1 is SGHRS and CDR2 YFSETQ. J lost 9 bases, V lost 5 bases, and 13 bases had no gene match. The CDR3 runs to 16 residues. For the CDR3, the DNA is TGCGCCAGCAGTATGTCTGAACTAGCGGGAGCTGGTGAGCAGTTCTTC. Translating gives CASSMSELAGAGEQFF.

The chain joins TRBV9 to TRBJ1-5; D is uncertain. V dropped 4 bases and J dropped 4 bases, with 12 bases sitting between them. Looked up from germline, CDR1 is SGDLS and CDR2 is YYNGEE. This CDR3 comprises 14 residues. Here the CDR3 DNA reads TGTGCCAGCAGCCCTACCCATCGTAATCAGCCCCAGCATTTT. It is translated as CASSPTHRNQPQHF. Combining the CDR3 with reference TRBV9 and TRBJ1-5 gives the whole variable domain DSGVTQTPKHLITATGQRVTLRCSPRSGDLSVYWYQQSLDQGLQFLIQYYNGEERAKGNILERFSAQQFPDLHSELNLSSLELGDSALYFCASSPTHRNQPQHFGDGTRLSIL.

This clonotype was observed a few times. CDR3 coding DNA: TGTGCCACCAGCCGACAGGGAGAAGATACGCAGTATTTT. It is translated as CATSRQGEDTQYF. The rearrangement links TRBV24-1 to TRBJ2-3; 7 nucleotides line up with TRBD1. The CDR3 length is 13 residues. Per the germline V gene, CDR1 is KGHDR and CDR2 is SFDVKD. V shed 7 bases, J shed 5 bases, and the junction held 5 bases outside the gene matches.

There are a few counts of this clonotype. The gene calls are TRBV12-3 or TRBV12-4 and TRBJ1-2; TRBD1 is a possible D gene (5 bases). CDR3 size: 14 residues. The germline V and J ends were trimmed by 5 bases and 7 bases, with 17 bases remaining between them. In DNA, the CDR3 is TGTGCCAGCAGTGCTATCCCAGGGAGCATTGGCTACACCTTC. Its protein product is CASSAIPGSIGYTF.

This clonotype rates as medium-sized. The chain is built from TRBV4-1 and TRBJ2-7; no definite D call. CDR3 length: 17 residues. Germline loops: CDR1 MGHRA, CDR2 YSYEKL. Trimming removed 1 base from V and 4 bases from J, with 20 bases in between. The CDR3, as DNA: TGCGCCAGCAGCCAAGTAGATATGGGCTTTCACGGGTACGAGCAGTACTTC. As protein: CASSQVDMGFHGYEQYF.